The 22 T cell receptor beta chains below come from one sample, sequenced in a study of blood T cell repertoires in COVID-19 (dated by TCRdb to 2018 to 2020). Receptor libraries were prepared by the immunoSEQ multiplex PCR assay. TCRdb took over this immuneACCESS table, retaining in-frame rearrangements with V and J assigned. Such tables are incomplete; in checked studies, under half of the missing clones stem from an unresolved V gene, and the remainder is unexplained. The sample table lists 210,000 or so clones, 80% to 90% of them with a count of one. Jointly, the top ten make up less than 20% of the sample. The sequenced sample was peripheral blood. These receptors were taken from a human donor in a cohort sampled during active COVID-19.

This rearrangement joins TRBV18 to TRBJ2-3; 9 bases line up with TRBD1. The J segment lost 5 bases and the V segment lost 3 bases, leaving 9 bases of the junction unmatched. This CDR3 is 16 amino acids long. The germline V gene encodes CDR1 KGHSH and CDR2 LQKENI. The CDR3 bases are TGTGCCAGCTCACCGGGGACAGGGAATTGGATAGATACGCAGTATTTT. Amino acids: CASSPGTGNWIDTQYF. Full variable domain (missing parts from reference TRBV18 and TRBJ2-3): NAGVMQNPRHLVRRRGQEARLRCSPMKGHSHVYWYRQLPEEGLKFMVYLQKENIIDESGMPKERFSAEFPKEGPSILRIQQVVRGDSAAYFCASSPGTGNWIDTQYFGPGTRLTVL.

This clone was counted once. The chain couples TRBV28 to TRBJ2-3; 11 bases map to TRBD2. CDR1 and CDR2 from the germline V gene are MDHEN and SYDVKM. The V segment lost 6 bases and the J segment 1 base; nucleotides outside the gene matches: 6. This CDR3 spans 16 amino acids. The CDR3 nucleotides read TGTGCCAGCAGCCCCAGGGGACTAGCGGGCACAGATACGCAGTATTTT. The encoded protein is CASSPRGLAGTDTQYF.

V gene TRBV19 combines with J gene TRBJ2-1, with D possibly being TRBD2 (6 bases). Per the germline V gene, CDR1 is LNHDA and CDR2 is SQIVND (reference sequence). V lost 5 bases and J 3 bases, leaving 11 bases between the germline ends. This CDR3 is 14 amino acids long. CDR3 nucleotides: TGTGCCAGTAGTCCCGGAGGGATCTACAATGAGCAGTTCTTC. This gives the protein CASSPGGIYNEQFF.

This clone was counted a few times. The CDR3 here is CASSIFRNTGELFF. The CDR3 DNA follows: TGTGCCAGTAGTATATTCAGGAACACCGGGGAGCTGTTTTTT. This chain uses TRBV19 with TRBJ2-2; the D is unclear. V gave up 2 bases and J gave up 1 base, with 5 bases separating them. This CDR3 has 14 residues. CDR1 is LNHDA, CDR2 SQIVND, per germline (reference sequence).

V gene TRBV29-1 combines with J gene TRBJ2-3, with TRBD2 as a possible D gene (6 bases). The CDR3 is 14 amino acids. The germline V and J ends were trimmed by 5 bases and 2 bases, with 14 bases remaining between them. CDR1 and CDR2 (germline): SQVTM, ANQGSEA. CDR3 loop: CSVHAGRYTDTQYF. CDR3 DNA: TGCAGCGTTCACGCGGGGCGGTACACAGATACGCAGTATTTT.

The chain joins TRBV12-3 or TRBV12-4 to TRBJ1-2; 11 bases are a match to TRBD1. The V segment lost 3 bases and the J segment 8 bases; nucleotides outside the gene matches: 2. This CDR3 comprises 13 residues. CDR3 region: CASSFGTGGGYTF. CDR3 nucleotide sequence: TGTGCCAGCAGTTTCGGGACAGGGGGAGGCTACACCTTC.

The chain combines TRBV9 with TRBJ2-1, with D hard to call. The CDR3 consists of 14 residues. Per germline, CDR1 SGDLS and CDR2 YYNGEE. Trimming left V 3 bases short and J 9 bases short, with 16 bases between. CDR3 nucleotide sequence: TGTGCCAGCAGCGGTGCAGGTCCAGTAGGTGAGCAGTTCTTC. Protein: CASSGAGPVGEQFF.

J is TRBJ2-5 and V is TRBV19, with a tentative D call TRBD1 (6 bases). The germline V gene has CDR1 LNHDA and CDR2 SQIVND (reference sequence). The CDR3 spans 14 residues. Deletions cut 3 bases from V and 5 bases from J, with 13 bases between. The CDR3 loop is CASSILQGVETQYF. The CDR3 DNA reads TGTGCCAGTAGTATCCTACAGGGAGTGGAGACCCAGTACTTC.

The chain joins TRBV11-3 to TRBJ2-1; possible D gene TRBD2, 6 bases. CDR1 and CDR2 (germline): SGHNT, YENEEA. The CDR3 sequence is 16 residues long. V was cut by 2 bases and J by 5 bases, with 16 bases left in between. The CDR3 loop is CASSLLSGTGDNEQFF. The CDR3 DNA is TGTGCCAGCAGCTTACTGAGTGGGACGGGGGACAATGAGCAGTTCTTC. Full variable domain (remainder filled in from reference TRBV11-3 and TRBJ2-1): EAGVVQSPRYKIIEKKQPVAFWCNPISGHNTLYWYLQNLGQGPELLIRYENEEAVDDSQLPKDRFSAERLKGVDSTLKIQPAELGDSAVYLCASSLLSGTGDNEQFFGPGTRLTVL.

The V gene is TRBV5-1, the J gene TRBJ2-3, with 9 bases matching TRBD2. The trim removed 0 bases at V and 4 bases at J, leaving 9 bases unmatched. In germline, CDR1 is SGHRS, CDR2 YFSETQ. CDR3 length: 17 amino acids. For the CDR3, the DNA is TGCGCCAGCAGCTTGGATCTACGCGGGGGGGCCGCAGATACGCAGTATTTT. It translates to CASSLDLRGGAADTQYF.

This chain connects TRBV11-2 to TRBJ2-5; unclear D gene. The germline V gene has CDR1 SGHAT and CDR2 FQNNGV. The V end was cut by 0 bases, the J end by 5 bases, with 10 bases between. The CDR3 is 14 amino acids. This CDR3 reads CASSLERIGETQYF. The CDR3 DNA reads TGTGCCAGCAGCTTAGAGAGAATCGGGGAGACCCAGTACTTC. The full variable domain, in which reference TRBV11-2 and TRBJ2-5 provide the parts outside the CDR3, is EAGVAQSPRYKIIEKRQSVAFWCNPISGHATLYWYQQILGQGPKLLIQFQNNGVVDDSQLPKDRFSAERLKGVDSTLKIQPAKLEDSAVYLCASSLERIGETQYFGPGTRLLVL.

The gene calls are TRBV29-1 and TRBJ1-5, with D hard to call. CDR1 and CDR2 from the germline V gene are SQVTM and ANQGSEA. Trimming took 5 bases from V and 5 from J, leaving 16 bases between them. The CDR3 contains 14 residues. CDR3 region: CSVSNGGKDQPQHF. The CDR3 DNA reads TGCAGCGTTTCGAACGGAGGTAAAGATCAGCCCCAGCATTTT. Filled out from reference TRBV29-1 and TRBJ1-5, the complete variable domain reads SAVISQKPSRDICQRGTSLTIQCQVDSQVTMMFWYRQQPGQSLTLIATANQGSEATYESGFVIDKFPISRPNLTFSTLTVSNMSPEDSSIYLCSVSNGGKDQPQHFGDGTRLSIL.

This chain uses TRBV24-1 with TRBJ2-7; 10 bases match TRBD1. V was pared by 5 bases and J by 3 bases, with 9 bases of the junction left unmatched. Germline CDR1 KGHDR, CDR2 SFDVKD. The CDR3 is 16 residues long. The CDR3 loop reads CATSGSNRDRGYEQYF. CDR3 nucleotides: TGTGCCACCAGTGGTTCCAACCGGGACAGGGGCTACGAGCAGTACTTC.

Written as DNA, the CDR3 is TGCGCCAGCGGGGGGGCGCACGAGCAGTACTTC. This gives the protein CASGGAHEQYF. The chain uses TRBV5-1 and TRBJ2-7, with D tentatively TRBD2 (7 bases). The CDR3 totals 11 residues. Trimming shortened V by 7 bases and J by 5 bases, and 10 bases separated the two germline ends. Germline V lookup: CDR1 SGHRS, CDR2 YFSETQ.

The gene calls are TRBV6-6 and TRBJ2-1; 8 positions match TRBD2. The germline V gene encodes CDR1 MNHNY and CDR2 SVGAGI (reference sequence). The CDR3 has 15 amino acids. Losses at the gene ends were 2 bases for V and 5 bases for J; bases not matched to a gene: 5. The CDR3 region is CASSYPSGGDNEQFF. CDR3 bases: TGTGCCAGCAGTTACCCCTCGGGGGGGGACAATGAGCAGTTCTTC.

This chain connects TRBV7-2 to TRBJ2-2; TRBD2 is a possible D gene (6 bases). There are 16 residues in the CDR3. The germline V gene has CDR1 SGHTA and CDR2 FQGNSA. Trimming pared 2 bases from V and 0 bases from J, leaving 10 bases between. The CDR3: CASSLRGFANTGELFF. The CDR3 bases are TGTGCCAGCAGCTTACGGGGGTTCGCGAACACCGGGGAGCTGTTTTTT.

The chain recombines TRBV28 with TRBJ2-3; D is perhaps TRBD1 (5 bases). CDR3 length: 13 residues. From germline, CDR1 is MDHEN and CDR2 SYDVKM. Trimming removed 6 bases at V and 5 bases at J, with 12 bases between. In nucleotides, the CDR3 is TGTGCCAGCAGCCAAGGACACGAAGATACGCAGTATTTT. This gives the protein CASSQGHEDTQYF.

The chain joins TRBV10-3 to TRBJ1-1; D not certain. This CDR3 region has 13 residues. Trimming pared 9 bases from V and 1 base from J, leaving 12 bases between. Germline-derived CDR1 and CDR2 are ENHRY and SYGVKD. CDR3 nucleotides: TGTGCCATTTCGGGTGAGGCGAACACTGAAGCTTTCTTT. Translating it yields CAISGEANTEAFF.

The chain employs TRBV6-5 and TRBJ2-2, with TRBD1 matching over 7 bases. Germline V gives CDR1 MNHEY, CDR2 SVGAGI. After removal of 1 base from V and 5 bases from J, the junction contained 7 bases not matched to a gene. This CDR3 is 16 amino acids long. The CDR3 protein is CASSYYTTGWTGELFF. The CDR3, as DNA: TGTGCCAGCAGTTACTACACGACAGGGTGGACCGGGGAGCTGTTTTTT.

DNA for the CDR3: TGTGCCAGCAGTTACAATGACAGGGGGGGCACTGAAGCTTTCTTT. Protein: CASSYNDRGGTEAFF. V is TRBV6-5 and J is TRBJ1-1; 9 bases match TRBD1. V was pared by 2 bases and J by 4 bases, with 5 bases of the junction left unmatched. The CDR3 is 15 residues long. Germline lookup yields CDR1 MNHEY and CDR2 SVGAGI.

DNA of the CDR3: TGTGCCAGCAATCGACAGGTTCTAACTAACTATGGCTACACCTTC. Protein sequence: CASNRQVLTNYGYTF. This rearrangement joins TRBV6-6 to TRBJ1-2; TRBD1 is a possible D gene (6 bases). V dropped 7 bases and J dropped 0 bases, with 15 bases sitting between them. Germline V gives CDR1 MNHNY, CDR2 SVGAGI (reference sequence). The CDR3 sequence is 15 residues long.

V is TRBV3-1 (or the pseudogene TRBV3-2) and J is TRBJ1-6; no clear D. The germline V gene encodes CDR1 LGHDT and CDR2 YNNKEL (reference sequence). Between the trimmed V and J ends, which lost 4 bases and 5 bases, there was a span of 6 bases. There are 13 residues in the CDR3. CDR3 residues: CASSLADNSPLHF. The CDR3 DNA follows: TGTGCCAGCAGCCTGGCAGATAATTCACCCCTCCACTTT.